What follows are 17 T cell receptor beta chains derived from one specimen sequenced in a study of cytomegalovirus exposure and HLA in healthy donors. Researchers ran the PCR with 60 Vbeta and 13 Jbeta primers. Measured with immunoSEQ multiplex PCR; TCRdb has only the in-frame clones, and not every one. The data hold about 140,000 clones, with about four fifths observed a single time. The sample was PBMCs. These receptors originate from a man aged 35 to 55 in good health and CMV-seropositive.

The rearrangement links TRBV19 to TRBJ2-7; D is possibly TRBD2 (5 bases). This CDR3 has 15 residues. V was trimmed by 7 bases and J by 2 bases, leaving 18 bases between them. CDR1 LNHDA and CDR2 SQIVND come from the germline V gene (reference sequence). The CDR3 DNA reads TGTGCCAGTACCACCGGGGTTCTAGCCCCCTACGAGCAGTACTTC. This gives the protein CASTTGVLAPYEQYF.

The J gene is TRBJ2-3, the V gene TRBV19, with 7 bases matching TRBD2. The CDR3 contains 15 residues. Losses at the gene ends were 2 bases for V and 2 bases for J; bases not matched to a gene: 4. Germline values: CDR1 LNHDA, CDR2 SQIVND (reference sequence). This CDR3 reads CASSISGGVTDTQYF. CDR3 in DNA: TGTGCCAGTAGTATATCTGGGGGGGTCACAGATACGCAGTATTTT.

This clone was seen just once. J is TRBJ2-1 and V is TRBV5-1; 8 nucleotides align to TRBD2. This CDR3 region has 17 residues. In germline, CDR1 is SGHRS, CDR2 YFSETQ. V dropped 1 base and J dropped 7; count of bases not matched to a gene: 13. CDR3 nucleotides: TGCGCCAGCAGCTTGAATCCGCCCGGGGGGGTGGGAAATGAGCAGTTCTTC. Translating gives CASSLNPPGGVGNEQFF. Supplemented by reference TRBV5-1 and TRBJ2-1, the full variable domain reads KAGVTQTPRYLIKTRGQQVTLSCSPISGHRSVSWYQQTPGQGLQFLFEYFSETQRNKGNFPGRFSGRQFSNSRSEMNVSTLELGDSALYLCASSLNPPGGVGNEQFFGPGTRLTVL.

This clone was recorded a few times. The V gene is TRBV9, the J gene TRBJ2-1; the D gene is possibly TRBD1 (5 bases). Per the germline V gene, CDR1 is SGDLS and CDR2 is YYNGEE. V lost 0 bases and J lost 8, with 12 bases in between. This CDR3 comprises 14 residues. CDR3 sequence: CASSVENRIYEQFF. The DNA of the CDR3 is TGTGCCAGCAGCGTAGAGAACAGGATTTATGAGCAGTTCTTC.

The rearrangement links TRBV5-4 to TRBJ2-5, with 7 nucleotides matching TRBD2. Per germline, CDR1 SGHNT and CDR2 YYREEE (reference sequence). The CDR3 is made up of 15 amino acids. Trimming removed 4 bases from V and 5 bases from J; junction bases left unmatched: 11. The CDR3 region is CASSPRGESEETQYF. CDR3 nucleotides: TGTGCCAGCAGCCCACGGGGGGAAAGCGAGGAGACCCAGTACTTC.

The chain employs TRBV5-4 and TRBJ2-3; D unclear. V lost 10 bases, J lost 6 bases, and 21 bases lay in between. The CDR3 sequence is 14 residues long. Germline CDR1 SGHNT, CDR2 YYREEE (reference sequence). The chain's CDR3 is CAGRGEMNSDTQYF. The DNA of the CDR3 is TGTGCCGGCCGAGGTGAAATGAATTCGGATACGCAGTATTTT.

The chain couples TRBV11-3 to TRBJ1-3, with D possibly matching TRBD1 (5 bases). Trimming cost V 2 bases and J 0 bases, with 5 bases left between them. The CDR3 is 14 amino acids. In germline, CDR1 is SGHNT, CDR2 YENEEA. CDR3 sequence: CASSLTGSGNTIYF. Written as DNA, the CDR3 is TGTGCCAGCAGCTTAACAGGCTCTGGAAACACCATATATTTT.

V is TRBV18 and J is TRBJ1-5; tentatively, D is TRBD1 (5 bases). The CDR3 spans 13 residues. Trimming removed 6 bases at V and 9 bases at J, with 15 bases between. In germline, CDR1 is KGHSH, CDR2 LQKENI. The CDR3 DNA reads TGTGCCAGCTCCCCAGCCCCAGGGCGGCCCCAGCATTTT. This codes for CASSPAPGRPQHF. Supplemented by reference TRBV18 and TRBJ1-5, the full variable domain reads NAGVMQNPRHLVRRRGQEARLRCSPMKGHSHVYWYRQLPEEGLKFMVYLQKENIIDESGMPKERFSAEFPKEGPSILRIQQVVRGDSAAYFCASSPAPGRPQHFGDGTRLSIL.

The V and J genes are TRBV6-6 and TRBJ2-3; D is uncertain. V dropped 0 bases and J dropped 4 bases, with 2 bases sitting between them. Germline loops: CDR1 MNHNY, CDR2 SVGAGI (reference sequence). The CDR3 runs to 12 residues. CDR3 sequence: CASSYSSDTQYF. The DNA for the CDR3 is TGTGCCAGCAGTTACTCCTCAGATACGCAGTATTTT.

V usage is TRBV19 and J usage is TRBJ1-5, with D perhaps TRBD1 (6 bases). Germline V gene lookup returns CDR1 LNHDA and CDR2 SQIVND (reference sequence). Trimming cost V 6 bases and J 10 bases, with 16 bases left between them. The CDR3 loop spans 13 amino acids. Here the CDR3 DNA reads TGTGCCAGTAGGGGCCCCAGGGGAAGCCCCCAGCATTTT. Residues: CASRGPRGSPQHF.

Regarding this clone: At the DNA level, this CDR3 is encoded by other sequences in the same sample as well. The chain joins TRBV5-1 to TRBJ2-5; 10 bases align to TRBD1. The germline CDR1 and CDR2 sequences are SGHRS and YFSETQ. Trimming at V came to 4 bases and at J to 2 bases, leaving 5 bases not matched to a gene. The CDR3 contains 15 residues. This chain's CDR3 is CASSQTGGRQETQYF. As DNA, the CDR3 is TGCGCCAGCAGCCAGACAGGGGGCAGGCAAGAGACCCAGTACTTC. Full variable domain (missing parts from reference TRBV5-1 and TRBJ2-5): KAGVTQTPRYLIKTRGQQVTLSCSPISGHRSVSWYQQTPGQGLQFLFEYFSETQRNKGNFPGRFSGRQFSNSRSEMNVSTLELGDSALYLCASSQTGGRQETQYFGPGTRLLVL.

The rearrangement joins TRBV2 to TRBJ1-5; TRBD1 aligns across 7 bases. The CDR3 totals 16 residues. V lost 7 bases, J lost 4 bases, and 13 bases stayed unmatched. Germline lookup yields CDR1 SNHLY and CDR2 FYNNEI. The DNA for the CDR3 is TGTGCCAGCACCTGGGGACAGCCGGGGGCTAATCAGCCCCAGCATTTT. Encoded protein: CASTWGQPGANQPQHF.

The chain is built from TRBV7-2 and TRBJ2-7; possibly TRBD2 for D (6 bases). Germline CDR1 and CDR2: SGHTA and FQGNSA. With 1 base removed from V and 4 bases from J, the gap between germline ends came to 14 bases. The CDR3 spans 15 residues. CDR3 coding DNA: TGTGCCAGCAGCTTAGTCGGGGGAAGGGAGTACGAGCAGTACTTC. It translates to CASSLVGGREYEQYF. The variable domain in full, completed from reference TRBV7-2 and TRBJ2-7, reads GAGVSQSPSNKVTEKGKDVELRCDPISGHTALYWYRQSLGQGLEFLIYFQGNSAPDKSGLPSDRFSAERTGGSVSTLTIQRTQQEDSAVYLCASSLVGGREYEQYFGPGTRLTVT.

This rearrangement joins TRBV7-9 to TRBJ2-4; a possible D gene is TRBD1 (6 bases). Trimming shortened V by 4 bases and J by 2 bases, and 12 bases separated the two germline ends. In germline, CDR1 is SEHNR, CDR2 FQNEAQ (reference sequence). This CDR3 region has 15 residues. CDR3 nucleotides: TGTGCCAGCAGCTCGAACAGGGATCCCAAAAACATTCAGTACTTC. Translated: CASSSNRDPKNIQYF. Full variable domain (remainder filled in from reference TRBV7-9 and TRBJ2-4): DTGVSQNPRHKITKRGQNVTFRCDPISEHNRLYWYRQTLGQGPEFLTYFQNEAQLEKSRLLSDRFSAERPKGSFSTLEIQRTEQGDSAMYLCASSSNRDPKNIQYFGAGTRLSVL.

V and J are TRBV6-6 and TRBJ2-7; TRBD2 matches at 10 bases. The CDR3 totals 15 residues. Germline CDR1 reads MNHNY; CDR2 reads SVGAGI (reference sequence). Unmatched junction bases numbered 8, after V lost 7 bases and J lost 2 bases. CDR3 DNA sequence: TGTGCCAGCAAGACCACTAGCGGGACCCCCTACGAGCAGTACTTC. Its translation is CASKTTSGTPYEQYF.

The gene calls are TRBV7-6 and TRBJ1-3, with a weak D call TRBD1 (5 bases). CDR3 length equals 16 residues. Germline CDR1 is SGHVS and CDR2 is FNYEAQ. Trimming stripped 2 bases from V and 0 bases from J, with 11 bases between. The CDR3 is CASSLMTTVSGNTIYF. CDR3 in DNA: TGTGCCAGCAGCTTAATGACGACAGTCTCTGGAAACACCATATATTTT.

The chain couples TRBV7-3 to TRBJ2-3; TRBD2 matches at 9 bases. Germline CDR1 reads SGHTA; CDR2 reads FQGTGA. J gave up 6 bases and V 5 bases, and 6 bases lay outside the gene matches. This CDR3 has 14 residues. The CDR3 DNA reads TGTGCCAGCAGCATTAGCGGGAGTGGGGATACGCAGTATTTT. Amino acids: CASSISGSGDTQYF. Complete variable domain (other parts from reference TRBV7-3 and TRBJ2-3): GAGVSQTPSNKVTEKGKYVELRCDPISGHTALYWYRQSLGQGPEFLIYFQGTGAADDSGLPNDRFFAVRPEGSVSTLKIQRTERGDSAVYLCASSISGSGDTQYFGPGTRLTVL.